The 17 T cell receptor beta chains below were found in one sample sequenced in a study of siplizumab effects on memory and regulatory T cells. Sequencing was performed with immunoSEQ multiplex PCR; in TCRdb, only in-frame clones are kept and a portion is missing. The repertoire includes 98,000 or so clones, about 93% of them detected once, and approximately 0.6% sits in the top ten. Source material: Tregs sorted from blood. Source of these receptors: a human donor in good health.

This sequence joins TRBV28 and TRBJ1-4; a possible D gene is TRBD1 (5 bases). V lost 2 bases, J lost 7 bases, and 11 bases lay in between. Germline-derived CDR1 and CDR2 are MDHEN and SYDVKM. The CDR3 is 14 amino acids. This chain's CDR3 is CASSLRTISEKLFF. The CDR3 DNA sequence: TGTGCCAGCAGTTTAAGGACAATAAGTGAAAAACTGTTTTTT.

V usage is TRBV4-1 and J usage is TRBJ1-5; no reliable D call. CDR1 is MGHRA, CDR2 YSYEKL, per germline. This CDR3 comprises 14 residues. Trimming cost V 1 base and J 5 bases, with 9 bases left between them. The CDR3 coding sequence is TGCGCCAGCAGCCAAGGGAGGACGGATCAGCCCCAGCATTTT. The encoded protein is CASSQGRTDQPQHF.

This chain uses TRBV2 with TRBJ1-3; D is unclear. Germline V gene data show CDR1 as SNHLY and CDR2 as FYNNEI. The CDR3 has 12 amino acids. Trimming took off 6 bases at V and 8 bases at J, with 11 bases between the two ends. CDR3 coding DNA: TGTGCCAGCAGCCGATCCTGGGACACCATATATTTT. This gives the protein CASSRSWDTIYF.

The chain recombines TRBV30 with TRBJ1-6, with D hard to call. Germline lookup yields CDR1 GTSNPN and CDR2 SVGIG (reference sequence). The V end lost 3 bases, the J end lost 7 bases, and 13 bases lay between the germline ends. The CDR3 runs to 14 residues. The CDR3 sequence is CAWSLRLGNSPLHF. In DNA, the CDR3 is TGTGCCTGGAGCCTTCGACTGGGGAATTCACCCCTCCACTTT.

The chain is built from TRBV6-6 and TRBJ2-5; TRBD1 might be the D (6 bases). Germline CDR1 is MNHNY and CDR2 is SVGAGI (reference sequence). The CDR3 contains 14 residues. V was clipped by 5 bases and J by 7 bases, with 17 bases between them. The CDR3 nucleotides read TGTGCCAGCAGTACCGGACAGAGAGAGCGGACCCAGTACTTC. Translated, it gives CASSTGQRERTQYF.

This clone was detected once. The CDR3 nucleotides are TGTGCCAGCAGTTTGGCCCGCTCTGGGGCCAACGTCCTGACTTTC. Protein sequence: CASSLARSGANVLTF. This chain uses TRBV14 with TRBJ2-6; D call uncertain. This CDR3 region has 15 residues. Trimming removed 6 bases from V and 0 bases from J, with 9 bases in between. CDR1 and CDR2 from the germline V gene are SGHDN and FVKESK.

The rearrangement links TRBV19 to TRBJ2-5, with D perhaps given as TRBD1 or TRBD2 (5 bases each). Trimming pared 1 base from V and 4 bases from J, leaving 7 bases between. The CDR3 sequence is 13 residues long. In germline, CDR1 is LNHDA, CDR2 SQIVND (reference sequence). The DNA of the CDR3 is TGTGCCAGTAGTATAGGGGGGTTAGAGACCCAGTACTTC. Protein product: CASSIGGLETQYF.

V and J are TRBV11-3 and TRBJ2-5, with 11 bases identical to TRBD2. The length of the CDR3 is 16 residues. With 5 bases clipped from V and 5 bases from J, the junction kept 10 bases outside the gene matches. Per the germline V gene, CDR1 is SGHNT and CDR2 is YENEEA. Here the CDR3 reads CASSLKLAGVGETQYF. The CDR3 nucleotides are TGTGCCAGCAGCCTCAAACTAGCGGGAGTGGGTGAGACCCAGTACTTC.

This chain uses TRBV19 with TRBJ1-3; weak D call: TRBD1 (5 bases). The CDR3 has 14 residues. Trimming removed 1 base from V and 4 bases from J, with 8 bases in between. Looked up from germline, CDR1 is LNHDA and CDR2 is SQIVND (reference sequence). The CDR3 DNA follows: TGTGCCAGTAGTATAGGACAGCCAGGAAACACCATATATTTT. Its protein is CASSIGQPGNTIYF.

CDR3 DNA: TGTGCCAGCAGAAAAACAGGGGCGGCTAACTATGGCTACACCTTC. Protein: CASRKTGAANYGYTF. This chain joins TRBV5-6 and TRBJ1-2; 7 nucleotides agree with TRBD1. The CDR3 is 15 amino acids. The trim removed 5 bases at V and 0 bases at J, leaving 7 bases unmatched. CDR1 is SGHDT, CDR2 YYEEEE, per germline.

The gene calls are TRBV2 and TRBJ2-5, with 8 bases identical to TRBD1. The DNA end is a closer match to TRBJ2-7, so the J assignment may be wrong. Germline lookup yields CDR1 SNHLY and CDR2 FYNNEI. CDR3 length: 15 amino acids. CDR3 sequence: CASSDRDRIPYEQYF. Here the CDR3 DNA reads TGTGCCAGCAGTGACCGGGACAGGATCCCCTACGAGCAGTACTTC.

The CDR3 region is CASSLSTGGVGTEAFF. The CDR3 nucleotides read TGTGCCAGCAGTTTATCGACAGGGGGAGTGGGCACTGAAGCTTTCTTT. The chain recombines TRBV27 with TRBJ1-1; the match to TRBD1 covers 9 bases. V gave up 0 bases and J gave up 4 bases; unmatched junction bases: 6. The CDR3 length is 16 residues. The germline gives CDR1 MNHEY, CDR2 SMNVEV (reference sequence).

V gene TRBV5-4 combines with J gene TRBJ2-5, with 8 nucleotides matching TRBD2. Germline-derived CDR1 and CDR2 are SGHNT and YYREEE (reference sequence). The CDR3 length is 16 residues. V lost 0 bases and J lost 1; bases outside the gene matches: 5. The CDR3 nucleotides read TGTGCCAGCAGCTTGGAAGGCGGGGGGACCCAAGAGACCCAGTACTTC. Its protein is CASSLEGGGTQETQYF.

The chain employs TRBV25-1 and TRBJ1-4; tentatively, D is TRBD1 (5 bases). Trimming pared 5 bases from V and 3 bases from J, leaving 13 bases between. The CDR3 runs to 15 residues. CDR1 is MGHDK, CDR2 SYGVNS, per germline. DNA of the CDR3: TGTGCCAGCAGTCAATCCGGGACCTCTAATGAAAAACTGTTTTTT. Residues: CASSQSGTSNEKLFF.

The J gene is TRBJ1-2, the V gene TRBV27; TRBD1 matches at 7 bases. Germline lookup yields CDR1 MNHEY and CDR2 SMNVEV (reference sequence). Losses at the gene ends were 5 bases for V and 7 bases for J; bases not matched to a gene: 7. CDR3 size: 13 residues. The CDR3 sequence: CASSMTGFSGYTF. CDR3 nucleotide sequence: TGTGCCAGCAGTATGACAGGGTTTAGTGGCTACACCTTC.

The chain uses TRBV2 and TRBJ2-1; either TRBD1 or TRBD2 may fit D (5 bases each). Trimming stripped 7 bases from V and 8 bases from J, with 18 bases between. This CDR3 contains 14 residues. CDR1 is SNHLY and CDR2 is FYNNEI in the germline V gene. In nucleotides, the CDR3 is TGTGCCAGCACCGGGACGAGTGTTGGAGATGAGCAGTTCTTC. It is translated as CASTGTSVGDEQFF.

The chain couples TRBV5-1 to TRBJ2-7; TRBD2 aligns across 8 bases. CDR1 and CDR2 (germline): SGHRS, YFSETQ. After removal of 4 bases from V and 6 bases from J, the junction contained 6 bases not matched to a gene. CDR3 length equals 13 residues. CDR3 DNA: TGCGCCAGCAGCCCCGGACTAGCTCGCGAGCAGTACTTC. Protein product: CASSPGLAREQYF.